Only one count was recorded for the clone carrying this T cell receptor (beta chain). What it binds is not known. Deletions cut 0 bases from V and 0 bases from J, with 14 bases between. Germline V gene data show CDR1 as SGHTS and CDR2 as YDEGEE. The CDR3 loop spans 17 amino acids. The treatment was: roughly 11-day PBMC culture with coronavirus spike peptide pools or control peptides (ViraFEST assay). Investigators obtained the unexposed donor's CD4+ T cells before the COVID-19 pandemic (2011-2018). Researchers used the Oncomine TCR Beta short-read assay to sequence DNA from cultured CD4+ T cells. TCRdb independently ran MiXCR on the PCR reads; one entry per CDR3 protein. The table lists roughly 9,000 distinct CDR3 sequences, about 45% of them singletons. This entry belongs to a study of vaccination and CD4 T cells after COVID-19.

The origin of this receptor is a human donor in good health. The sequencing input was CD4+ T cells from blood, cultured in vitro. The chain has TRBV5-8 and TRBJ2-3, with D perhaps given as TRBD1 or TRBD2 (5 bases each). The CDR3 sequence is CASSLGMGVLSTDTQYF. The CDR3 DNA is TGTGCCAGCAGCTTGGGCATGGGGGTCCTAAGCACAGATACGCAGTATTTT.